A selection of T cell receptor beta chains follows, all from one sample in a study of spatial heterogeneity in lung cancer. TCRdb used MiXCR to reprocess the 5' RACE reads, holding one entry per CDR3 protein. Here the sample spans around 13,000 distinct CDR3 sequences, 5.5% to 8.5% being singletons. Sequences were derived from lung tumor tissue, sampled at surgery. The receptors were sampled from a female donor with early-stage non-small cell lung cancer. Each CDR3 is given with its conserved first and last residue.

>TRBV29-1|TRBJ2-1
CSVVVSGKDNEQFF
>TRBV5-1|TRBJ2-2
CASSLISGQGTTGELFF
>TRBV20-1|TRBJ1-3
CSASGGFSGNTIYF
>TRBV12-3/TRBV12-4|TRBJ2-3
CASTAGVTDTQYF
>TRBV20-1|TRBJ2-7
CSASSLRRDEQYF
>TRBV7-8|TRBJ1-6
CASSRETRQGAGNSPLHF
>TRBV7-2|TRBJ1-4
CASTPTGGPNEKLFF
>TRBV28|TRBJ2-7
CASSAFNRDYEQYF
>TRBV19|TRBJ2-1
CASSRKGDGSEQFF
>TRBV5-4|TRBJ2-7
CASSPLDRAANLGEQYF